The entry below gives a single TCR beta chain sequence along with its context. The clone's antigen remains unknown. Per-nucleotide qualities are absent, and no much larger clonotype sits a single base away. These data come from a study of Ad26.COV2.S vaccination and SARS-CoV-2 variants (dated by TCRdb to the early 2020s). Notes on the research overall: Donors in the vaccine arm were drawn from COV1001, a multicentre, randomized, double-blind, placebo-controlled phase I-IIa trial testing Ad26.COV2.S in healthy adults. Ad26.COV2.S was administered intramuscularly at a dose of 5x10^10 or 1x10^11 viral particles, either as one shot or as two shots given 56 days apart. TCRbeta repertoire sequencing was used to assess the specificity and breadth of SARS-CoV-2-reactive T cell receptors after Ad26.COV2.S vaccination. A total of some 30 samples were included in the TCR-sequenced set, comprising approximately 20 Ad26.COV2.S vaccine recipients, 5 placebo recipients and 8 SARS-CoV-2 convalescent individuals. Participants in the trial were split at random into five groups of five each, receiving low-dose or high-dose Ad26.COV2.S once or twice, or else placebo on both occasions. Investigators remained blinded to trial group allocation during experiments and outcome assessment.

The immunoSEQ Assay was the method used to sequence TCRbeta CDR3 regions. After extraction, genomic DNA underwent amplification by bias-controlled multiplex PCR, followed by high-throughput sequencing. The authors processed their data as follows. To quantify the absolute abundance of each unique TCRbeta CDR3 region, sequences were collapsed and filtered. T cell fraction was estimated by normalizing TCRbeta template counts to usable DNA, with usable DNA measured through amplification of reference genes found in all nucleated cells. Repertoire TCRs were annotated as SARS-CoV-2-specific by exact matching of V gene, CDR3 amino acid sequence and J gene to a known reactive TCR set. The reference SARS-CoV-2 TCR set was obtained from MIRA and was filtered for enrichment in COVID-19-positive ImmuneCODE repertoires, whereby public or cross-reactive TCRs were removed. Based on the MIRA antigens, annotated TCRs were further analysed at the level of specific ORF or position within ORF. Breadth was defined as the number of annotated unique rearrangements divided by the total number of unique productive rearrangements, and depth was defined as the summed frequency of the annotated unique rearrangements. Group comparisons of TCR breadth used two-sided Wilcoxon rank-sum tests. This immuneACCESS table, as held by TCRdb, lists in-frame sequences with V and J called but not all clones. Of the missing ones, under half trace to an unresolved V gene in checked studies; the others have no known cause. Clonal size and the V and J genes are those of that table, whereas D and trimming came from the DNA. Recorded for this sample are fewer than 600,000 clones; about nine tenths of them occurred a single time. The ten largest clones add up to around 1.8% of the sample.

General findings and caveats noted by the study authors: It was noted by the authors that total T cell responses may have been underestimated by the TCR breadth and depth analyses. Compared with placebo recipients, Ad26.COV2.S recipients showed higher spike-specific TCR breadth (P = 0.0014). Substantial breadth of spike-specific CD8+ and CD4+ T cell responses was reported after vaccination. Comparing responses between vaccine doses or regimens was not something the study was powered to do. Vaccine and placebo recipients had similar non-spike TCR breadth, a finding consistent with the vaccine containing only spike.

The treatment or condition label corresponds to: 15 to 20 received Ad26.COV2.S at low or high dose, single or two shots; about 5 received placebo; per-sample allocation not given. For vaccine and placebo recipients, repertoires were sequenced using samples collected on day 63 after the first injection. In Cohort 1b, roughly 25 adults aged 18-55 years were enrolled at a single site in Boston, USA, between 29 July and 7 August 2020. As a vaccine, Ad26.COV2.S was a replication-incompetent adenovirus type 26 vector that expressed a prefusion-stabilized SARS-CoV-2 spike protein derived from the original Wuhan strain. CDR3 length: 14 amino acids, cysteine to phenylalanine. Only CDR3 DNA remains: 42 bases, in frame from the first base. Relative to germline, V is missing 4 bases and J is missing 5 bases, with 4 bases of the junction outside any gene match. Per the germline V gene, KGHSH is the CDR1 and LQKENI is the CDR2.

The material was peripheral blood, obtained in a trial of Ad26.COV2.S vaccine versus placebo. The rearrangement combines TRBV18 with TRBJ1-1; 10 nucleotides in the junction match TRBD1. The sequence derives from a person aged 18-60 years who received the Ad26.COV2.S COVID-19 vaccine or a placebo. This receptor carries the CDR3 CASSRQGADTEAFF. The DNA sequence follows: TGTGCCAGCTCACGACAGGGGGCTGATACTGAAGCTTTCTTT.